The rows below give T cell receptor beta chains drawn from one sample of a study of shared clonotypes between healthy human individuals. Data came from immunoSEQ multiplex PCR; TCRdb stores just in-frame clones and leaves some out. The sample carries about 690,000 clones, less than 95% recorded once. The sequenced material came from memory CD8+ T cells from PBMCs. Receptors were obtained from a man younger than 35 in good health. Some clones in this sample may be carry-over from other donors' samples. Both conserved end residues are part of each CDR3. A D gene is named only where the DNA matches it firmly. Size values are once, few and many counts, or a class for expanded clones, and some rows have none.

V gene	J gene	clone size	D gene	CDR3 protein	CDR3 DNA
TRBV7-9	TRBJ2-5	once	.	CASSFGTEGRETQYF	TGTGCCAGCAGCTTTGGGACCGAGGGCAGGGAGACCCAGTACTTC
TRBV9	TRBJ2-1	many	TRBD2	CASSVGGLAGGNEQFF	TGTGCCAGCAGCGTAGGTGGGCTAGCGGGAGGGAATGAGCAGTTCTTC
TRBV9	TRBJ1-3	.	TRBD1	CASSTRQGSGNTIYF	TGTGCCAGCAGCACTAGACAGGGGTCTGGAAACACCATATATTTT
TRBV10-1	TRBJ1-3	.	.	CASSESPGNTIYF	TGCGCCAGCAGTGAGTCCCCTGGAAACACCATATATTTT
TRBV7-8	TRBJ2-7	once	TRBD1	CASSLAGDRAYEQYF	TGTGCCAGCAGCTTAGCGGGGGACAGAGCCTACGAGCAGTACTTC
TRBV4-3	TRBJ1-1	.	.	CASSQDEGIEAFF	TGCGCCAGCAGCCAAGATGAGGGGATTGAAGCTTTCTTT
TRBV30	TRBJ1-6	.	TRBD1	CAWATGGYVNSPLHF	TGTGCCTGGGCGACAGGGGGCTACGTTAATTCACCCCTCCACTTT
TRBV20-1	TRBJ1-1	.	.	CSARGDGEAFF	TGCAGTGCTAGAGGCGACGGTGAGGCTTTCTTT
TRBV12-5	TRBJ1-5	.	.	CASGFFDQPQHF	TGTGCTAGTGGTTTCTTCGATCAGCCCCAGCATTTT
TRBV4-3	TRBJ1-3	.	.	CASSQDRWGTGNTIYF	TGCGCCAGCAGCCAAGATCGATGGGGCACTGGAAACACCATATATTTT
TRBV9	TRBJ1-1	.	.	CASSSKRDKVNTEAFF	TGTGCCAGCAGCTCTAAGCGGGACAAGGTAAACACTGAAGCTTTCTTT
TRBV9	TRBJ2-7	.	TRBD1	CASSIGQGAGEQYF	TGTGCCAGCAGCATCGGACAGGGGGCTGGCGAGCAGTACTTC
TRBV28	TRBJ2-1	.	TRBD2	CASRRTSGRLNEQFF	TGTGCCAGCAGACGGACTAGCGGGAGGTTAAATGAGCAGTTCTTC
TRBV15	TRBJ2-5	.	.	CATSSRGVGETQYF	TGTGCCACCAGCAGTCGTGGGGTAGGGGAGACCCAGTACTTC
TRBV7-6	TRBJ2-7	.	.	CASSHWGLHPGEQYF	TGTGCCAGCAGCCATTGGGGACTGCACCCCGGCGAGCAGTACTTC
TRBV6-5	TRBJ2-2	.	.	CASSLGGYTGELFF	TGTGCCAGCAGCCTCGGGGGTTACACCGGGGAGCTGTTTTTT
TRBV27	TRBJ2-7	.	.	CASRGRETYEQYF	TGTGCCAGCAGAGGCAGGGAGACCTACGAGCAGTACTTC
TRBV15	TRBJ2-5	.	.	CATSASWTELWGAETQYF	TGTGCCACCAGCGCCAGTTGGACAGAACTCTGGGGGGCAGAGACCCAGTACTTC
TRBV4-1	TRBJ1-2	.	TRBD1	CASSHPLQGLRGYTF	TGCGCCAGCAGCCACCCCTTACAGGGGCTTAGGGGCTACACCTTC
TRBV7-9	TRBJ2-7	.	TRBD1	CASSSNRGPYEQYF	TGTGCCAGCAGCTCAAACAGGGGACCGTACGAGCAGTACTTC
TRBV4-1	TRBJ1-2	.	.	CASSQVGHTGTYGYTF	TGCGCCAGCAGCCAAGTAGGACATACAGGGACCTATGGCTACACCTTC
TRBV7-8	TRBJ2-7	few	.	CASSLARSSYEQYF	TGTGCCAGCAGCTTAGCGCGCAGCTCCTACGAGCAGTACTTC
TRBV11-1	TRBJ1-1	.	TRBD1	CASSLTGQATTEAFF	TGTGCCAGCAGCTTAACGGGACAGGCGACGACTGAAGCTTTCTTT
TRBV28	TRBJ2-5	.	TRBD2	CASSWGSGTQETQYF	TGTGCCAGCAGTTGGGGTAGCGGGACTCAAGAGACCCAGTACTTC
TRBV27	TRBJ2-3	once	TRBD1	CASRIRDRETDTQYF	TGTGCCAGCAGGATCAGGGACAGGGAAACAGATACGCAGTATTTT
TRBV4-2	TRBJ2-1	.	.	CASSQVTRVWEQFF	TGTGCCAGCAGCCAAGTTACTAGAGTCTGGGAGCAGTTCTTC
TRBV14	TRBJ1-3	.	.	CASSQGSITGNTIYF	TGTGCCAGCAGCCAAGGCAGTATAACTGGAAACACCATATATTTT
TRBV2	TRBJ2-1	many	.	CASRYTGAVSYNEQFF	TGTGCCAGCAGATACACCGGGGCCGTCAGCTACAATGAGCAGTTCTTC
TRBV19	TRBJ2-1	.	.	CASSMTARIYNEQFF	TGTGCCAGTAGTATGACCGCAAGAATCTACAATGAGCAGTTCTTC
TRBV11-3	TRBJ1-2	.	TRBD1	CASSPLTRTGTNYGYTF	TGTGCCAGCAGCCCCCTTACACGGACAGGAACAAACTATGGCTACACCTTC
TRBV7-2	TRBJ2-7	.	.	CASSLAGDIYSYEQYF	TGTGCCAGCAGCTTAGCTGGGGACATCTACTCCTACGAGCAGTACTTC
TRBV11-2	TRBJ1-2	few	.	CASSLAGREGGYTF	TGTGCCAGCAGCTTAGCGGGCAGGGAGGGTGGCTACACCTTC
TRBV5-6	TRBJ2-7	.	TRBD1	CASSLDRGREQYF	TGTGCCAGCAGCTTGGACAGGGGGCGCGAGCAGTACTTC
TRBV19	TRBJ1-1	.	.	CASSPRRGGDTEAFF	TGTGCCAGTTCCCCCCGGAGGGGAGGCGACACTGAAGCTTTCTTT
TRBV6-5	TRBJ2-3	.	.	CASSLQRRTDTQYF	TGTGCCAGCAGCCTCCAGCGCCGCACAGATACGCAGTATTTT
TRBV28	TRBJ2-1	.	.	CASSLRFLDNEQFF	TGTGCCAGCAGTTTACGATTCCTAGACAATGAGCAGTTCTTC
TRBV2	TRBJ2-1	.	TRBD2	CASWGTSGYYNEQFF	TGTGCCAGCTGGGGGACTAGCGGGTACTACAATGAGCAGTTCTTC
TRBV28	TRBJ1-1	.	.	CASSLGGHTEAFF	TGTGCCAGCAGTTTGGGGGGGCACACTGAAGCTTTCTTT
TRBV4-2	TRBJ1-5	once	.	CASSQETGQENRQPQHF	TGTGCCAGCAGCCAAGAAACAGGGCAGGAAAATCGTCAGCCCCAGCATTTT
TRBV27	TRBJ2-7	once	.	CASSPRITEAPFF	TGTGCCAGCAGCCCCCGGATCACGGAAGCGCCCTTCTTC
TRBV28	TRBJ2-4	.	.	CASSLGLTPKNIQYF	TGTGCCAGCAGTTTGGGCCTAACTCCTAAAAACATTCAGTACTTC
TRBV28	TRBJ2-7	.	.	CASSSNSYEQYF	TGTGCCAGCAGTTCGAACTCCTACGAGCAGTACTTC
TRBV11-2	TRBJ2-7	.	.	CASSPFLQASGSGEQYF	TGTGCCAGCAGCCCCTTTTTACAGGCGTCTGGTAGCGGCGAGCAGTACTTC
TRBV7-8	TRBJ2-5	.	.	CASSFRETQYF	TGTGCCAGCAGCTTCCGTGAGACCCAGTACTTC
TRBV27	TRBJ2-7	.	TRBD1	CASSWDRGNEQYF	TGTGCCAGCAGTTGGGACAGGGGGAACGAGCAGTACTTC
TRBV4-1	TRBJ1-1	once	TRBD1	CASSHLGGGQLSVNTEAFF	TGCGCCAGCAGTCACCTCGGTGGGGGACAGCTTTCTGTGAACACTGAAGCTTTCTTT
TRBV4-3	TRBJ2-7	once	.	CASSQEGGRTYEQYF	TGCGCCAGCAGCCAAGAAGGGGGGCGAACCTACGAGCAGTACTTC
TRBV28	TRBJ1-5	.	.	CASSLGTHRDQPQHF	TGTGCCAGCAGTTTGGGGACACATAGGGATCAGCCCCAGCATTTT
TRBV4-2	TRBJ2-1	.	.	CASSQWYNEQFF	TGTGCCAGCAGCCAATGGTACAATGAGCAGTTCTTC
TRBV27	TRBJ2-2	.	TRBD2	CASTPGTSGTGELFF	TGTGCCAGCACCCCCGGGACTAGCGGGACCGGGGAGCTGTTTTTT
TRBV7-9	TRBJ2-7	.	.	CASSLVGLNYEQYF	TGTGCCAGCAGCTTAGTAGGGTTAAACTACGAGCAGTACTTC
TRBV27	TRBJ2-1	.	.	CASSLYQSNEQFF	TGTGCCAGCAGTTTATACCAGTCCAATGAGCAGTTCTTC
TRBV15	TRBJ1-2	.	.	CATSRGDGGRLIVYGYTF	TGTGCCACCAGCAGAGGGGATGGGGGGCGGTTGATAGTCTATGGCTACACCTTC
TRBV19	TRBJ2-2	.	.	CASRPISGELFF	TGTGCCAGTAGGCCTATTTCGGGGGAGCTGTTTTTT